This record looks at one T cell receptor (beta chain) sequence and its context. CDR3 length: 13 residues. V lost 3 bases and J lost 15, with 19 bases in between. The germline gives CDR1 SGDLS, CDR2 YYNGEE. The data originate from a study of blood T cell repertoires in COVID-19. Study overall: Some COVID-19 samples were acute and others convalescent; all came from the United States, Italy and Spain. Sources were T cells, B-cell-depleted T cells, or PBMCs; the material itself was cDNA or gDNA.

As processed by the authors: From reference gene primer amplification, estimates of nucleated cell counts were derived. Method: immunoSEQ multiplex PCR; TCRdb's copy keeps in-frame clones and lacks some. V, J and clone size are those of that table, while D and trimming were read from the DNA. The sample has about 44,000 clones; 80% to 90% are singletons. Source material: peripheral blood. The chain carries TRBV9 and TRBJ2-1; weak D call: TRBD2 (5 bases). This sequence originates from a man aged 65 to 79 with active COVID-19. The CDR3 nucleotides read TGTGCCAGCAGCGGACTGCGGGCGGACGGACCGTTCTTC. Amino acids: CASSGLRADGPFF. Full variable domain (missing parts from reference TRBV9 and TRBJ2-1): DSGVTQTPKHLITATGQRVTLRCSPRSGDLSVYWYQQSLDQGLQFLIQYYNGEERAKGNILERFSAQQFPDLHSELNLSSLELGDSALYFCASSGLRADGPFFGPGTRLTVL.